The rows below give T cell receptor beta chains drawn from one sample of a study of blood T cell repertoires in COVID-19. Assay: immunoSEQ multiplex PCR; the TCRdb copy retains only in-frame clones and omits some. The data contain around 140,000 clones, 80% to 90% of them singletons. The sample comprised peripheral blood. These receptors came from a woman aged 45-65 years with acute or convalescent COVID-19. Each CDR3 is given with its conserved first and last residue. D genes are given only for firm matches. Clone size is shown for a subset of rows, as once, few, many or a class of expanded clone.

J | D | V | size | DNA | CDR3
TRBJ1-1 | - | TRBV3-1/TRBV3-2 | - | TGTGCCAGCAGCCCACAGGTTAAGTCTGAAGCTTTCTTT | CASSPQVKSEAFF
TRBJ1-1 | TRBD1 | TRBV6-5 | - | TGTGCCAGCAGTTACTCGAATGTAGGGGGCTTCGAAGCTTTCTTT | CASSYSNVGGFEAFF
TRBJ2-7 | - | TRBV19 | - | TGTGCCAGTATGGGGGACAACCCGAAAGAGCAGTACTTC | CASMGDNPKEQYF
TRBJ2-1 | - | TRBV12-3/TRBV12-4 | - | TGTGCCAGCAGTTCTAGATTGCAGGAGCAGTTCTTC | CASSSRLQEQFF
TRBJ1-2 | TRBD1 | TRBV10-3 | - | TGTGCCATCAGTGAGTCGGACAGGGGGCGCGATTTC | CAISESDRGRDF
TRBJ1-2 | - | TRBV28 | - | TGTGCCAGCAGGGCCCCGGGTAGTAACTATGGCTACACCTTC | CASRAPGSNYGYTF
TRBJ2-7 | - | TRBV28 | - | TGTGCCAGCAGTACTACTGCCATCAAAGTCGAGCAGTACTTC | CASSTTAIKVEQYF
TRBJ1-5 | - | TRBV9 | - | TGTGCCATAGGGGGGGAGAATCAGCCCCAGCATTTT | CAIGGENQPQHF
TRBJ2-3 | - | TRBV27 | - | TGTGCCAGCAGTTTAGGAGGGACAGATACGCAGTATTTT | CASSLGGTDTQYF
TRBJ1-4 | - | TRBV5-1 | - | TGCGCCAGCAGCTCTTCAGGGGCCTTAAATGAAAAACTGTTTTTT | CASSSSGALNEKLFF
TRBJ2-7 | TRBD1 | TRBV5-5 | - | TGTGCCAGCAGCCCCGGGACAGGGCTCTACGAGCAGTACTTC | CASSPGTGLYEQYF
TRBJ1-4 | TRBD1 | TRBV7-2 | - | TGTGCCAGCAGCCCCCGACAGGGTAACGAAAAACTGTTTTTT | CASSPRQGNEKLFF
TRBJ1-1 | TRBD1 | TRBV6-5 | - | TGTGCCAGCAGTTATGTACAGGGGAAAGGCACTGAAGCTTTCTTT | CASSYVQGKGTEAFF
TRBJ2-5 | TRBD1 | TRBV10-3 | - | TGTGCCATCAGCCGGACAGGGGAGACCCAGTACTTC | CAISRTGETQYF
TRBJ2-7 | - | TRBV28 | - | TGTGCCAGCACTCGGGGGGCCGTAACCTACGAGCAGTACTTC | CASTRGAVTYEQYF
TRBJ1-1 | - | TRBV27 | - | TGTGCCAGCCAGAAGTTGAACACTGAAGCTTTCTTT | CASQKLNTEAFF
TRBJ1-5 | - | TRBV2 | - | TGTGCCAGCAGACACCGGGACTACAATCAGCCCCAGCATTTT | CASRHRDYNQPQHF
TRBJ2-3 | - | TRBV6-5 | - | TGTGCCAGCAGTTACTCAAAAGGGGTGGGCACAGATACGCAGTATTTT | CASSYSKGVGTDTQYF
TRBJ2-3 | - | TRBV5-1 | - | TGCGCCAGCAGCTTGGTAGACTTCACAGATACGCAGTATTTT | CASSLVDFTDTQYF
TRBJ1-2 | - | TRBV7-9 | once | TGTGCCAGCAGCTACGGGTATCCGTTGTATGGCTACACCTTC | CASSYGYPLYGYTF
TRBJ2-5 | - | TRBV7-9 | few | TGTGCCAGCAGCCCACAGGGGCGGGGAGAGACCCAGTACTTC | CASSPQGRGETQYF
TRBJ1-1 | TRBD1 | TRBV5-4 | - | TGTGCCAGCAGCAGGGGACAGACTAACACTGAAGCTTTCTTT | CASSRGQTNTEAFF
TRBJ1-3 | - | TRBV3-1/TRBV3-2 | once | TGTGCCAGCAGCCAGTTCGGACATGGAAACACCATATATTTT | CASSQFGHGNTIYF
TRBJ2-5 | - | TRBV2 | - | TGTGCCAGCAGTGCCCGGGAAGAGACCCAGTACTTC | CASSAREETQYF
TRBJ2-7 | TRBD2 | TRBV7-2 | - | TGTGCCAGCAGCGGGACTAGCAACTACGAGCAGTACTTC | CASSGTSNYEQYF
TRBJ2-1 | - | TRBV5-1 | - | TGCGCCAGCAGCTTGGCTCCCTCCAGCTCCTACAATGAGCAGTTCTTC | CASSLAPSSSYNEQFF
TRBJ2-7 | TRBD1 | TRBV28 | - | TGTGCCCACCGGGACAGTGGGTACGAGCAGTACTTC | CAHRDSGYEQYF
TRBJ2-2 | - | TRBV18 | - | TGTGCCAGCTCACCATCGAGATCCGGGGAGCTGTTTTTT | CASSPSRSGELFF
TRBJ1-2 | TRBD1 | TRBV6-5 | - | TGTGCCAGCATCTCTTGGACAGGGAGGCACCATGGCTACACCTTC | CASISWTGRHHGYTF
TRBJ1-1 | - | TRBV19 | - | TGTGCCAGTAGTATAGAATCAAGGACAGCGGCTTTCTTT | CASSIESRTAAFF
TRBJ1-1 | - | TRBV27 | - | TGTGCCAGCAGTTTATCGGAAATTCGCAGGGGTGAAGCTTTCTTT | CASSLSEIRRGEAFF
TRBJ2-6 | - | TRBV5-1 | - | TGCGCCAGCAGCTTGGACAGCGGTGGGGCCAACGTCCTGACTTTC | CASSLDSGGANVLTF
TRBJ2-3 | - | TRBV7-3 | - | TGTGCCAGCAGCCCCAACCCAAGAGAAGCAGATACGCAGTATTTT | CASSPNPREADTQYF
TRBJ2-5 | TRBD2 | TRBV5-1 | - | TGCGCCAGCAGCGCCGGACTAGCGGGCGTAGAGACCCAGTACTTC | CASSAGLAGVETQYF
TRBJ1-2 | - | TRBV10-3 | - | TGTGCCATCGGGAAGGGACTTAGGGATGGCTACACCTTC | CAIGKGLRDGYTF
TRBJ1-4 | TRBD1 | TRBV7-9 | - | TGTGCCAGCAGCGGACCGGGACAGACTTCTAATGAAAAACTGTTTTTT | CASSGPGQTSNEKLFF
TRBJ2-3 | TRBD1 | TRBV5-1 | - | TGCGCCAGCAGATTGACAGGGGAAAGCACAGATACGCAGTATTTT | CASRLTGESTDTQYF
TRBJ2-5 | - | TRBV7-7 | - | TGTGCTAGCAGTAAACAGGGTTGGGAGACCCAGTACTTC | CASSKQGWETQYF
TRBJ1-6 | TRBD1 | TRBV2 | few | TGTGCCAGCAGTGAGCGACAGGGTTCCTATAATTCACCCCTCCACTTT | CASSERQGSYNSPLHF
TRBJ1-5 | - | TRBV7-2 | few | TGTGCCAGCAGCTTAAGTGGAGGAGGCGGTCAGCCCCAGCATTTT | CASSLSGGGGQPQHF
TRBJ2-6 | - | TRBV3-1/TRBV3-2 | once | TGTGCCAGCAGCCGGGCAGGGCGCGGGGCCAACGTCCTGACTTTC | CASSRAGRGANVLTF
TRBJ1-3 | TRBD1 | TRBV13 | once | TGTGCCAGCAGTTCGCTCTCCACAGGGGGCTCTGGAAACACCATATATTTT | CASSSLSTGGSGNTIYF
TRBJ2-2 | TRBD2 | TRBV9 | - | TGTGCCAGCAGCGACCCCTTAGCGGGAAGGGTGGACGGGGAGCTGTTTTTT | CASSDPLAGRVDGELFF
TRBJ1-5 | - | TRBV5-1 | once | TGCGCCAGCAGCTTGGATGGAGGCAATCAGCCCCAGCATTTT | CASSLDGGNQPQHF
TRBJ1-5 | TRBD1 | TRBV7-8 | - | TGTGCCAGCAGCTTAGTGGGACAGAGCAATCAGCCCCAGCATTTT | CASSLVGQSNQPQHF